The rows below give T cell receptor beta chains drawn from one sample of a study of early T cells in non-severe SARS-CoV-2 infection. One entry per CDR3 protein results from TCRdb running MiXCR on the 5' RACE reads. The data contain 75,000 or so distinct CDR3 sequences, about an eighth of them singletons. The source material was whole blood, sampled at baseline. All receptors derive from an adult who was a healthcare worker with PCR-confirmed SARS-CoV-2 infection or an uninfected control (not recorded which). Each CDR3 is given with its conserved first and last residue. A D gene is named only where the DNA matches it firmly. Only part of the rows carry a size: once, few, many, or a class if the clone is expanded.

cdr3_aa cdr3_nt v_call clone_size cdr3_length d_call j_call
CASSLGVTSGSGQYF TGTGCCAGCAGCTTAGGGGTGACTAGCGGGAGTGGGCAGTACTTC TRBV7-8 . 15 TRBD2 TRBJ2-7
CASTPGGRSLIYEQCF TGTGCCAGCACCCCTGGCGGGAGGTCCCTTATCTACGAGCAGTGCTTC TRBV12-3/TRBV12-4 . 16 TRBD2 TRBJ2-7
CASSLGVRVEQYF TGTGCCAGCAGCTTAGGTGTCAGGGTCGAGCAGTACTTC TRBV7-9 . 13 . TRBJ2-7
CASSAGRGGANVLTF TGTGCCAGCAGCGCAGGGAGGGGAGGGGCCAACGTCCTGACTTTC TRBV9 few 15 TRBD2 TRBJ2-6
CASSLYNEQYF TGTGCCAGCAGTTTATACAACGAGCAGTACTTC TRBV27 . 11 . TRBJ2-7
CASSLAVPDTQYF TGCGCCAGCAGCTTGGCCGTCCCGGATACGCAGTATTTT TRBV5-1 . 13 . TRBJ2-3
CASKRTNSYEQYF TGTGCCAGTAAGAGGACTAATTCCTACGAGCAGTACTTC TRBV19 many 13 . TRBJ2-7
CASTGLNYEQYF TGCGCCAGTACGGGCCTGAACTACGAGCAGTACTTC TRBV5-1 . 12 . TRBJ2-7
CASSVGGTGAYEQYF TGTGCCAGCAGCGTAGGGGGGACAGGGGCCTACGAGCAGTACTTC TRBV9 many 15 TRBD1 TRBJ2-7
CASSSLGQLNTEAFF TGCGCCAGCAGCTCACTCGGACAGCTGAACACTGAAGCTTTCTTT TRBV5-1 many 15 . TRBJ1-1
CASRPNTGELFF TGTGCCAGCAGACCAAACACCGGGGAGCTGTTTTTT TRBV12-3/TRBV12-4 once 12 . TRBJ2-2
CSASGTSSYEQYF TGCAGTGCCTCCGGGACCTCTTCCTACGAGCAGTACTTC TRBV20-1 many 13 . TRBJ2-7
CASSEPPGLAGNTGELFF TGTGCCAGCAGTGAACCCCCGGGACTAGCGGGAAACACCGGGGAGCTGTTTTTT TRBV6-1 few 18 TRBD2 TRBJ2-2
CASSEYRDRAEDKQFF TGTGCCAGCAGTGAATATAGGGACAGGGCCGAAGATAAGCAGTTCTTC TRBV25-1 . 16 TRBD1 TRBJ2-1
CASSSNPPSGGAFF TGTGCCAGCTCTTCCAACCCGCCGTCTGGGGGAGCTTTCTTT TRBV18 . 14 . TRBJ1-1
CASSRTSGGAPGELFF TGCGCCAGCAGCCGGACTAGCGGGGGGGCCCCCGGGGAGCTGTTTTTT TRBV5-1 few 16 TRBD2 TRBJ2-2
CASSTSPSTDTQYF TGTGCCAGCTCGACCTCCCCTAGCACAGATACGCAGTATTTT TRBV3-1 . 14 . TRBJ2-3
CASSFFMSYNEQFF TGTGCCAGCAGTTTTTTTATGTCCTACAATGAGCAGTTCTTC TRBV12-3/TRBV12-4 . 14 . TRBJ2-1
CAWSPGQLTKNIQYF TGTGCCTGGTCTCCGGGACAGCTGACCAAAAACATTCAGTACTTC TRBV30 few 15 TRBD1 TRBJ2-4
CSMKGGEQGSTDTQYF TGCAGCATGAAGGGGGGAGAACAGGGGAGCACAGATACGCAGTATTTT TRBV29-1 . 16 . TRBJ2-3
CASILDGNLKAFF TGTGCCAGCATCTTAGACGGGAATCTGAAAGCTTTCTTT TRBV7-9 . 13 . TRBJ1-1
CASSPRDRSYGYTF TGTGCCAGCAGTCCCAGGGATCGAAGCTATGGCTACACCTTC TRBV7-2 few 14 . TRBJ1-2
CASSPREGYEQYF TGTGCCAGCAGCCCCCGTGAAGGCTACGAGCAGTACTTC TRBV7-3 . 13 . TRBJ2-7
CASSSQRRETQYF TGTGCCAGCAGCTCTCAAAGGCGGGAGACCCAGTACTTC TRBV7-2 . 13 . TRBJ2-5
CSARDPSGTDTQYF TGCAGTGCTAGAGATCCTAGCGGGACAGATACGCAGTATTTT TRBV20-1 . 14 TRBD2 TRBJ2-3
CASSQLPTPGNEQFF TGTGCCAGCAGCCAACTACCAACGCCGGGCAATGAGCAGTTCTTC TRBV3-1 few 15 . TRBJ2-1
CSVEPEGEEGYEQYF TGCAGCGTTGAACCCGAGGGGGAAGAGGGCTACGAGCAGTACTTC TRBV29-1 . 15 . TRBJ2-7
CASSLNPHTDTQYF TGTGCCAGCAGCTTAAACCCTCATACAGATACGCAGTATTTT TRBV11-2 few 14 . TRBJ2-3